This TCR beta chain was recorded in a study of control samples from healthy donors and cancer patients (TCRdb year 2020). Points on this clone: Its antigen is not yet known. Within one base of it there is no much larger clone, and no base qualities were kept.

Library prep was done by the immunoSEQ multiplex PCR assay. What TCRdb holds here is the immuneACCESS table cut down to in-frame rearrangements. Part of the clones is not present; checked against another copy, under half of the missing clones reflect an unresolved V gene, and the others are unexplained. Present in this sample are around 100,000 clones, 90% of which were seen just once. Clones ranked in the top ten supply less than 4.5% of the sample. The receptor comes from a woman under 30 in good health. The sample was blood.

The nucleotide sequence is given as TGCGCCAGCAGCCCGGGACAGGGGTCCGAGCAGTACTTC. This yields the protein CASSPGQGSEQYF. Recombination linked TRBV10-1 to TRBJ2-7; 10 bases in the junction line up with TRBD1. The CDR3 spans 13 residues, from the cysteine through the phenylalanine. The read is trimmed to its CDR3 DNA, 39 bases read in frame from base 1. CDR1 and CDR2 (WNHNN, SYGVQD) derive from the germline V gene (reference sequence). Trimming takes 6 bases off V and 6 bases off J; junction bases not matched to a gene: 5.